These T cell receptor beta chains were read from a single sample in a study of T-cell reconstitution after alpha-beta-depleted transplantation in children. TCRdb reprocessed the PCR reads with MiXCR, giving one entry per CDR3 protein. The sample lists nearly 550,000 distinct CDR3 sequences, about 17% occurring once. The sample in question was PBMCs from the stem cell graft donor, obtained from the stem cell graft. These receptors came from a human donor who donated a stem cell graft to a child with acute lymphoblastic leukemia. Each CDR3 is given with its conserved first and last residue. The D gene is left open where the match is weak. For some rows the clone size is stated as once, few or many, or as a class when expanded; others skip it.

abundance	v_gene	d_gene	j_gene	CDR3nt	CDR3aa
NA	TRBV2	NA	TRBJ2-3	TGTGCCAGCGAGAGGGGGAGGACTAGCACAGATACGCAGTATTTT	CASERGRTSTDTQYF
NA	TRBV6-5	NA	TRBJ2-7	TGTGCCAGCAGTTACTCGGTCGGAGCCTACGAGCAGTACTTC	CASSYSVGAYEQYF
NA	TRBV10-3	TRBD2	TRBJ2-1	TGTGCCACCTCATCCGACGGGGGGGATGAGCAGTTCTTC	CATSSDGGDEQFF
NA	TRBV10-3	NA	TRBJ2-3	TGTGCCATCAGTGAGTCGGTAAACGTGGGCACAGATACGCAGTATTTT	CAISESVNVGTDTQYF
NA	TRBV7-3	TRBD1	TRBJ2-3	TGTGCCAGCAGCCGAGACAGGGTTACGCAGTATTTT	CASSRDRVTQYF
NA	TRBV5-1	NA	TRBJ1-1	TGCGCCAGCAGCTTGGCGGCAGGGACCATGAACACTGAATCTTTCTTT	CASSLAAGTMNTESFF
once	TRBV5-1	NA	TRBJ2-1	TGCGCCAGCAATCAGGGGGGATACAATGAGCAGTTCTTC	CASNQGGYNEQFF
NA	TRBV20-1	TRBD2	TRBJ2-7	TGCAGTGCTAGAGAGTGGAGACTAGCGGACTACGAGCAGTACTTC	CSAREWRLADYEQYF
few	TRBV3-1	NA	TRBJ2-7	TGTGCCAGCAGGCGACGGGACGAGCAGTACTTC	CASRRRDEQYF
NA	TRBV5-5	TRBD2	TRBJ2-1	TGTGCCAGCAGCTTTCCGGGACTAGCAGAGCAGTTCTTC	CASSFPGLAEQFF
NA	TRBV9	NA	TRBJ1-3	TGTGCCAGCAGCGGGGTGCGGGACACCATATATTTT	CASSGVRDTIYF
many	TRBV20-1	NA	TRBJ2-3	TGCAGTGCCCCCGGGGACGGCAACACAGATACGCAGTATTTT	CSAPGDGNTDTQYF
few	TRBV6-1	TRBD2	TRBJ2-1	TGTGCCAGCAGGGACCTCCCGCCCCTAGCGGTAAAAAGCAATGAGCAGTTCTTC	CASRDLPPLAVKSNEQFF
NA	TRBV6-1	NA	TRBJ1-5	TGTGCCAGCGGGCCTCGGGGGAACAATCAGCCCCAGCATTTT	CASGPRGNNQPQHF
NA	TRBV3-1	TRBD1	TRBJ2-3	TGTGCCTGCAGCCAAGATTACTGGACAGGGGGCGCAGATACGCAGTATTTT	CACSQDYWTGGADTQYF
few	TRBV6-4	NA	TRBJ1-5	TGTGCCAGCAGCGTGGATAGCAATCAGCCCCAGCATTTT	CASSVDSNQPQHF
NA	TRBV29-1	TRBD1	TRBJ2-2	TGCAGCGTTGAAGATACAGGGGCCGGGGAGCTGTTTTTT	CSVEDTGAGELFF
NA	TRBV5-1	NA	TRBJ1-1	TGCGCCAGCAGCCCCTCGGACAGCAGTTACACTGAAGCTTTCTTT	CASSPSDSSYTEAFF
few	TRBV7-9	NA	TRBJ2-7	TGTGCCAGCAGCTTAAGCCTGAGGCGGGACAGCACCTACGAGCAGTACTTC	CASSLSLRRDSTYEQYF
NA	TRBV10-3	NA	TRBJ2-3	TGTGCCATCAGTGAGTCGACTGCGAGCGGCAGCACAGATACGCAGTATTTT	CAISESTASGSTDTQYF
NA	TRBV5-1	NA	TRBJ2-4	TGCGCCAGCAGCTTAGGGACCAGCAACATTCAGTACTTC	CASSLGTSNIQYF
NA	TRBV20-1	TRBD2	TRBJ2-1	TGCAGTGCGGGGCTAGCGGGAGATAACAATGAGCAGTTCTTC	CSAGLAGDNNEQFF
NA	TRBV7-9	NA	TRBJ2-1	TGTGCCAGCAGCCCCCGGACAGAAAGCTCCTACAATGAGCAGTTCTTC	CASSPRTESSYNEQFF
few	TRBV2	TRBD1	TRBJ2-7	TGTGCCAGCAGAAAGGGACAGGGGGTTTACGAGCAGTACTTC	CASRKGQGVYEQYF
few	TRBV20-1	NA	TRBJ2-1	TGCAGTGCTAGAGGTCCTCGGGGGTTGTCCTACAATGAGCAGTTCTTC	CSARGPRGLSYNEQFF
NA	TRBV20-1	TRBD1	TRBJ2-7	TGCAGTGCTTGGGACAGCCATACATCCTCCTACGAGCAGTACTTC	CSAWDSHTSSYEQYF
few	TRBV5-1	NA	TRBJ2-2	TGCGCCAGCAGCCAACTAGGGGCCGGGGAGCTGTTTTTT	CASSQLGAGELFF
NA	TRBV5-1	NA	TRBJ2-1	TGCGCCAGCAAGGAGGGGGTTAGCTCCTACAATGAGCAGTTCTTC	CASKEGVSSYNEQFF
few	TRBV28	NA	TRBJ2-1	TGTGCCAGCAGTCCTTCGGGGAGCCGCTCCTACAATGAGCAGTTCTTC	CASSPSGSRSYNEQFF
few	TRBV15	NA	TRBJ1-2	TGTGCCACCAGCAGCATTGACAGCTACCCCTATGGCTACACCTTC	CATSSIDSYPYGYTF
many	TRBV6-4	NA	TRBJ2-3	TGTGCCAGCAGTGCCGGGCCGGGAGAAACAGATACGCAGTATTTT	CASSAGPGETDTQYF
few	TRBV6-5	NA	TRBJ2-7	TGTGCCAGCATTAGGGGCGGATCCTACGAGCAGTACTTC	CASIRGGSYEQYF
NA	TRBV24-1	NA	TRBJ2-2	TGTGCCACCAGTGCAAGACAGGTGCACACCGGGGAGCTGTTTTTT	CATSARQVHTGELFF
NA	TRBV4-1	NA	TRBJ2-7	TGCGCCAGCAGCCACAGCGGGACACCCTACGAGCAGTACTTC	CASSHSGTPYEQYF
NA	TRBV18	TRBD1	TRBJ1-6	TGTGCCAGCTCACCAATTTGGACAGGGCTTAATTCACCCCTCCACTTT	CASSPIWTGLNSPLHF
few	TRBV4-1	NA	TRBJ2-1	TGCGCCAGCAGCCAAGAGGTAGAGCAGTTCTTC	CASSQEVEQFF
NA	TRBV27	NA	TRBJ2-1	TGTGCCAGCAGTTTATATCCCCCAATTTCCTCCTACAATGAGCAGTTCTTC	CASSLYPPISSYNEQFF
NA	TRBV7-6	TRBD1	TRBJ2-1	TGTGCCAGCAGCCACCGGACAGGAAACAATGAGCAGTTCTTC	CASSHRTGNNEQFF
NA	TRBV5-1	NA	TRBJ1-2	TGCGCCAGCAGCCCTACCATGGACATTCCCGTAGCCTACACCTTC	CASSPTMDIPVAYTF
few	TRBV20-1	NA	TRBJ2-3	TGCAGTGCTAGAGGGAGCCGGGACACCGAGAGAGGGTTCACAGATACGCAGTATTTT	CSARGSRDTERGFTDTQYF
few	TRBV12-3/TRBV12-4	NA	TRBJ2-1	TGTGCCAGCAGCCGATCTCCGGATGAGCAGTTCTTC	CASSRSPDEQFF
NA	TRBV5-1	NA	TRBJ1-4	TGCGCCAGCAGCTTCCGGGGTGCAACTAATGAAAAACTGTTTTTT	CASSFRGATNEKLFF
NA	TRBV7-3	NA	TRBJ1-1	TGTGCCAGCAGCTTAGGGCTGGGGATAACTGAAGCTTTCTTT	CASSLGLGITEAFF
NA	TRBV27	NA	TRBJ1-5	TGTGCCAGCGGCCTCGCGGGGTCTTACAATCAGCCCCAGCATTTT	CASGLAGSYNQPQHF
NA	TRBV4-2	TRBD2	TRBJ2-2	TGTGCCAGCAGCCATGGGACTAGCAAAGACACCGGGGAGCTGTTTTTT	CASSHGTSKDTGELFF
few	TRBV7-9	TRBD2	TRBJ2-1	TGTGCCAGCAGCTCGGGGTCGGGGAGGGGACCTCTCAATGAGCAGTTCTTC	CASSSGSGRGPLNEQFF
few	TRBV5-1	TRBD2	TRBJ2-7	TGCGCCAGCAGGGAAGGACTAGCGGGTTACGAGCAGTACTTC	CASREGLAGYEQYF
few	TRBV7-2	NA	TRBJ2-6	TGTGCCAGCAGCTTAGATCGGGGCGGGGCCAACGTCCTGACTTTC	CASSLDRGGANVLTF
few	TRBV5-1	NA	TRBJ1-5	TGCGCCAGCAGCCTCTCGACAGTTTATAGCAATCAGCCCCAGCATTTT	CASSLSTVYSNQPQHF
NA	TRBV12-3/TRBV12-4	NA	TRBJ1-2	TGTGCCAGCAGTTTGCCCTCCGGACAAGCGGGCTATGGCTACACCTTC	CASSLPSGQAGYGYTF
few	TRBV12-3/TRBV12-4	TRBD2	TRBJ2-6	TGTGCCAGCGGCCCCCCCGGGGGGGCTGGGGCCAACGTCCTGACTTTC	CASGPPGGAGANVLTF
many	TRBV7-3	TRBD1	TRBJ2-5	TGTGCCAGCAGCTCGGACAGGGGAGAGACCCAGTACTTC	CASSSDRGETQYF
NA	TRBV9	TRBD2	TRBJ2-1	TGTGCCAGCTCCTTACCAGGGGCTAGCGGGGACAATTCTCATTCCTACAATGAGCAGTTCTTC	CASSLPGASGDNSHSYNEQFF
NA	TRBV12-3/TRBV12-4	NA	TRBJ2-2	TGTGCCAGCTGGTATAGCGGTGCGAACACCGGGGAGCTGTTTTTT	CASWYSGANTGELFF